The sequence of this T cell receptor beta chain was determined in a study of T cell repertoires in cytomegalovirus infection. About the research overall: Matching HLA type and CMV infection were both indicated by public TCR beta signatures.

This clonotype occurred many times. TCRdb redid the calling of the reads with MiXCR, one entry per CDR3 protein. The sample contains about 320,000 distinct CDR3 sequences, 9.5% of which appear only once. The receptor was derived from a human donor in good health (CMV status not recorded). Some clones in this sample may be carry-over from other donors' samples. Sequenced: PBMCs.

DNA for the CDR3: TGTGCCACCAGTGACAGCGGGCAAAGCACAGATACGCAGTATTTT. This sequence encodes CATSDSGQSTDTQYF. The chain recombines TRBV24-1 with TRBJ2-3; TRBD2 might be the D (6 bases). Trimming took off 4 bases at V and 0 bases at J, with 10 bases between the two ends. Germline values: CDR1 KGHDR, CDR2 SFDVKD. This CDR3 region has 15 residues.